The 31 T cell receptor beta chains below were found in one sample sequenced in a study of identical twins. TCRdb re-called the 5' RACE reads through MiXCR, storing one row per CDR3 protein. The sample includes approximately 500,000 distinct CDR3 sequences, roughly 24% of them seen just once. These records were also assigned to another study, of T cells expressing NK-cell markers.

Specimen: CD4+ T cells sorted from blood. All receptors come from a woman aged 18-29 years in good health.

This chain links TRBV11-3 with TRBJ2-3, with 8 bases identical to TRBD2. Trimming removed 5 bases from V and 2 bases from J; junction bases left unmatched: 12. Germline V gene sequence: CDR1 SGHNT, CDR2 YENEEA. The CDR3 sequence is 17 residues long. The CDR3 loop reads CASSRLGTRSYTDTQYF. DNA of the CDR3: TGTGCCAGCAGCCGCCTCGGGACTAGATCCTACACAGATACGCAGTATTTT.

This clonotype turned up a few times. The CDR3 coding sequence is TGCGCCAGCAGCTTGGGGGTTGGCGAGCAGTACTTC. This translates into CASSLGVGEQYF. This rearrangement joins TRBV5-1 to TRBJ2-7; D is undetermined. The germline V gene has CDR1 SGHRS and CDR2 YFSETQ. The CDR3 is 12 amino acids. Between the trimmed V and J ends, which lost 0 bases and 6 bases, there was a span of 7 bases.

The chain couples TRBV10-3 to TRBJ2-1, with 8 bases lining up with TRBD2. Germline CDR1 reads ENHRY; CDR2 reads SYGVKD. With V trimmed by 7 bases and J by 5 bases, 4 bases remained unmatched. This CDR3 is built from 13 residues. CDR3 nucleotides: TGTGCCATCACAGCGGGGGCCAACAATGAGCAGTTCTTC. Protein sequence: CAITAGANNEQFF.

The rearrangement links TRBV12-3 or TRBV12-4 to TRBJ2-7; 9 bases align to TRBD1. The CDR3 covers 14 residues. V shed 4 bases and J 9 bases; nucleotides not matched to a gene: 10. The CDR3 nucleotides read TGTGCCAGCAGTTCATTTGGACAGGGGATGGGGCAGTACTTC. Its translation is CASSSFGQGMGQYF.

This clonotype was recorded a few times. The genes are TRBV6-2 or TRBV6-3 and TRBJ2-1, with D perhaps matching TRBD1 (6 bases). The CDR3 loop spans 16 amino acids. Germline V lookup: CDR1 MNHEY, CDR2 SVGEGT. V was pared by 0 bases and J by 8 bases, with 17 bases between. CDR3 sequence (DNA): TGTGCCAGCAGTTACTCGGGGGCCAGGGTTATTGATGAGCAGTTCTTC. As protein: CASSYSGARVIDEQFF.

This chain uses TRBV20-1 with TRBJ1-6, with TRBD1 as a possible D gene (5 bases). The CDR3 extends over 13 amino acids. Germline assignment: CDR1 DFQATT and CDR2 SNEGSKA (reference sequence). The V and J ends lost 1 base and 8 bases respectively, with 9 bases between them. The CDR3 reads CSARGSRDSPLHF. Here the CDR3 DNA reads TGCAGTGCTAGAGGTTCCAGGGATTCACCCCTCCACTTT.

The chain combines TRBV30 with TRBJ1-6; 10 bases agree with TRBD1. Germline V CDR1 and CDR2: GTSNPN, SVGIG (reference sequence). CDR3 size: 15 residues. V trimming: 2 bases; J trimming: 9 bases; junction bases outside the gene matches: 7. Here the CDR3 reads CAWSPEGTGVSPLHF. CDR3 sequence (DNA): TGTGCCTGGAGTCCGGAGGGGACAGGGGTTTCACCCCTCCACTTT.

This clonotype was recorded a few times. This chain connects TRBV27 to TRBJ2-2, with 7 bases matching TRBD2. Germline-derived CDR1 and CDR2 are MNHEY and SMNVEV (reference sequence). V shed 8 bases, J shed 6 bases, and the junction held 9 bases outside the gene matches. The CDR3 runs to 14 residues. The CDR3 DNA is TGTGCCAGCTCCCCCTGGGGGGGTGCCGGGGAGCTGTTTTTT. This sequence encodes CASSPWGGAGELFF.

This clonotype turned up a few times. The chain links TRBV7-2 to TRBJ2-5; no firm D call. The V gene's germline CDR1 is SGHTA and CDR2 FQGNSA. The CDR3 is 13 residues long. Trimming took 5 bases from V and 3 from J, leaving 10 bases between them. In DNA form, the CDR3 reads TGTGCCAGCAGCAACCGACACGAAGAGACCCAGTACTTC. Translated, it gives CASSNRHEETQYF.

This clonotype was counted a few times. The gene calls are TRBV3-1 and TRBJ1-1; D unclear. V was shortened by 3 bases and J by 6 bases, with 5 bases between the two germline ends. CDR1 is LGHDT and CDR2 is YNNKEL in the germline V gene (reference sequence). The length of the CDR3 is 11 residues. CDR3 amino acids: CASSQAAEAFF. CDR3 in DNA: TGTGCCAGCAGCCAGGCAGCTGAAGCTTTCTTT.

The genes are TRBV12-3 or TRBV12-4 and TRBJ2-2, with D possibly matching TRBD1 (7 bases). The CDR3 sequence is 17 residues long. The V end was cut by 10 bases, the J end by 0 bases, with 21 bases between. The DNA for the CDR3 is TGTGCCACCAGGAGGGGACAGAGCGGAACGAACACCGGGGAGCTGTTTTTT. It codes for CATRRGQSGTNTGELFF.

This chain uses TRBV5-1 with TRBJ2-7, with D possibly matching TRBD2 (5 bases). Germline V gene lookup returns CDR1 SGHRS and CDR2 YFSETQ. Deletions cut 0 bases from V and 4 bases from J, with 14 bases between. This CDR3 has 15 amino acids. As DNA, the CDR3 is TGCGCCAGCAGCTTGGAACCGTCCGGGATTTACGAGCAGTACTTC. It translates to CASSLEPSGIYEQYF.

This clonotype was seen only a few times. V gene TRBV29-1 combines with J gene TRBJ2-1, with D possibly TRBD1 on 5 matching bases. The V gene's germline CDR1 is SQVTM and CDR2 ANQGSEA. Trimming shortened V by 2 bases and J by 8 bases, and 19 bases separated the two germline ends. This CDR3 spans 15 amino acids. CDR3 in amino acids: CSVEFSRPGKDEQFF. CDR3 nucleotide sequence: TGCAGCGTTGAATTTTCCCGTCCAGGGAAGGATGAGCAGTTCTTC.

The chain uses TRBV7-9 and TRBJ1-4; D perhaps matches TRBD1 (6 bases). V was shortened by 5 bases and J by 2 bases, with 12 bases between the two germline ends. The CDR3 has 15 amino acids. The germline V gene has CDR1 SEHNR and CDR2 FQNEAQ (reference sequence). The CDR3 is CASSTLGQTNEKLFF. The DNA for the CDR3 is TGTGCCAGCAGCACCTTAGGACAGACTAATGAAAAACTGTTTTTT.

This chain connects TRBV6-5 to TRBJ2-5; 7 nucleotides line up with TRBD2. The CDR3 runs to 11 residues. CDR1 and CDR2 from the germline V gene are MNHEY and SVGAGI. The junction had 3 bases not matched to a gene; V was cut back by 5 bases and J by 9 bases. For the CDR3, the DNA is TGTGCCAGCAGTAGCGGGGCCCCCCAGTACTTC. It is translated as CASSSGAPQYF.

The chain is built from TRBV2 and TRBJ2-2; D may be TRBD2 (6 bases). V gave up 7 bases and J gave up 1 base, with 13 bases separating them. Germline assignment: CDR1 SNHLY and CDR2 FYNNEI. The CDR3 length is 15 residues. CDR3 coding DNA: TGTGCCAGCACAGGAGAGCGGGTGAACACCGGGGAGCTGTTTTTT. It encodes CASTGERVNTGELFF.

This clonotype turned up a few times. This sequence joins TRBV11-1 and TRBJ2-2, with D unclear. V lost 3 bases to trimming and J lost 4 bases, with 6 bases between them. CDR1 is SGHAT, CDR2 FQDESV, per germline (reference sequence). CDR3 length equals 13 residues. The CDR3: CASSFRPTGELFF. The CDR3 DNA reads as TGTGCCAGCAGCTTCCGTCCCACCGGGGAGCTGTTTTTT.

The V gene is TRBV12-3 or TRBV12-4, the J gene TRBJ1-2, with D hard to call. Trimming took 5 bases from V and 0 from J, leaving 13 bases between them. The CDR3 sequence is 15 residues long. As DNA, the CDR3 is TGTGCCAGCAGTAAGACGGGGTTAGCTAACTATGGCTACACCTTC. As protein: CASSKTGLANYGYTF.

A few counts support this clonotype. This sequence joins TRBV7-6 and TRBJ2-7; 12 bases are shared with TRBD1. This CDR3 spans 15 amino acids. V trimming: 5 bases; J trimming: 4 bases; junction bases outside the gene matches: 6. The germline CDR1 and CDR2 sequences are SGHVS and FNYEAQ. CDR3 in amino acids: CASSPRDRGLYEQYF. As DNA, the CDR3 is TGTGCCAGCAGCCCCCGGGACAGGGGGCTATACGAGCAGTACTTC. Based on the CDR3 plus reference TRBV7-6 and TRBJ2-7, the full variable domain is GAGVSQSPRYKVTKRGQDVALRCDPISGHVSLYWYRQALGQGPEFLTYFNYEAQQDKSGLPNDRFSAERPEGSISTLTIQRTEQRDSAMYRCASSPRDRGLYEQYFGPGTRLTVT.

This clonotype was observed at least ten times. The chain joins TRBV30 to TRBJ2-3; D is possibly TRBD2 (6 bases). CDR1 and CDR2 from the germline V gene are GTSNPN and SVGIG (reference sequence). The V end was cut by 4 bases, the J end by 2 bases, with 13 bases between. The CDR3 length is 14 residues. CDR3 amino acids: CAWTRDSNTDTQYF. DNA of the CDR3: TGTGCCTGGACCCGGGACTCCAACACAGATACGCAGTATTTT.

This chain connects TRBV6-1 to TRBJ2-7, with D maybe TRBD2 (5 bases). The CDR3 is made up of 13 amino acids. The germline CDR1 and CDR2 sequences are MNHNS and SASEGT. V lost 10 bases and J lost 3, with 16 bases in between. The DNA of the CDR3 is TGTGCCACCATGCGAATAAGCGGCTACGAGCAGTACTTC. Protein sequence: CATMRISGYEQYF.

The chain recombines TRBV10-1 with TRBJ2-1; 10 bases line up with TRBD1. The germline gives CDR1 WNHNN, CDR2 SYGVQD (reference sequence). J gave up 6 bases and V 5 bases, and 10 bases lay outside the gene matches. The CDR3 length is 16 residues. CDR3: CASSPSPGQGTNEQFF. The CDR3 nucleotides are TGCGCCAGCAGTCCGTCCCCGGGACAGGGGACCAATGAGCAGTTCTTC.

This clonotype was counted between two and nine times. In DNA form, the CDR3 reads TGCAGTGCCAGGTGGGCAAATGGGGCCAACGTCCTGACTTTC. Protein sequence: CSARWANGANVLTF. The chain employs TRBV20-1 and TRBJ2-6; no definite D call. This CDR3 has 14 residues. Trimming stripped 6 bases from V and 3 bases from J, with 12 bases between. CDR1 is DFQATT, CDR2 SNEGSKA, per germline (reference sequence).

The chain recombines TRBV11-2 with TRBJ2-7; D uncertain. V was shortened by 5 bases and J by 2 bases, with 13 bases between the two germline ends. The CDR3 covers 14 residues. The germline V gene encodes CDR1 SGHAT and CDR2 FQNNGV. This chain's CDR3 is CASSAGRITYEQYF. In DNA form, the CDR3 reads TGTGCCAGCAGCGCCGGACGGATTACCTACGAGCAGTACTTC.

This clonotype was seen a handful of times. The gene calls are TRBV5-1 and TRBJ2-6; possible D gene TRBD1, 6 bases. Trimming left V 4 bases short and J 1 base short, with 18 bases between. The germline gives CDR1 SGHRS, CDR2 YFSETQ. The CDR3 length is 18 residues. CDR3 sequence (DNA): TGCGCCAGCAGCAATGCCGGGACATCCGGATCTGGGGCCAACGTCCTGACTTTC. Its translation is CASSNAGTSGSGANVLTF.

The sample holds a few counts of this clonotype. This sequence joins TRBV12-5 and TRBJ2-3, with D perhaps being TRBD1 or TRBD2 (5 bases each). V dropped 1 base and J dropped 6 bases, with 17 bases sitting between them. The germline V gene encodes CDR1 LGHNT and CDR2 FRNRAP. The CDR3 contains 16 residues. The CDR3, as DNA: TGTGCTAGTGGTTTGGGGGGGACGACCCTCGGTGATACGCAGTATTTT. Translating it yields CASGLGGTTLGDTQYF.

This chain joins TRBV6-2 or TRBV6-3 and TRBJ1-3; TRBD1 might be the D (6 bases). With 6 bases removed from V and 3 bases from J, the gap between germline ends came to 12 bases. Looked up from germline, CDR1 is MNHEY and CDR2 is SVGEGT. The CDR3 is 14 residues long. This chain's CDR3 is CASSLGQIGNTIYF. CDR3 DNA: TGTGCCAGCAGCCTCGGACAGATTGGAAACACCATATATTTT.

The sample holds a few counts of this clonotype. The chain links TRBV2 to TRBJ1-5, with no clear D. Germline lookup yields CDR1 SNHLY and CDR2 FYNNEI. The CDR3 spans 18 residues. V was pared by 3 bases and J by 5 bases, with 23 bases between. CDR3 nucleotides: TGTGCCAGCAGTGAGCCCTTACTGGGCCGGCGGGTTGATCAGCCCCAGCATTTT. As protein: CASSEPLLGRRVDQPQHF.

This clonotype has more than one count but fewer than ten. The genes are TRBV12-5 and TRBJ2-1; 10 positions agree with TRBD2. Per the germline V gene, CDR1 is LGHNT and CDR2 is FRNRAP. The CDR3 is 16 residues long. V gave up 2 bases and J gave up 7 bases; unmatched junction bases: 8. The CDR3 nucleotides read TGTGCTAGTGGTTTGCCGGGTAGCGGGAGGTTGAATGAGCAGTTCTTC. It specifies CASGLPGSGRLNEQFF.

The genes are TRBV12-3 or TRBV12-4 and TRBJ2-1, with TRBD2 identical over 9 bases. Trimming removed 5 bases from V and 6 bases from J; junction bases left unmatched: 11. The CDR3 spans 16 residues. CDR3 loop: CASSNRGRGGANEQFF. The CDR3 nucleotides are TGTGCCAGCAGTAATCGGGGGCGGGGGGGCGCCAATGAGCAGTTCTTC.

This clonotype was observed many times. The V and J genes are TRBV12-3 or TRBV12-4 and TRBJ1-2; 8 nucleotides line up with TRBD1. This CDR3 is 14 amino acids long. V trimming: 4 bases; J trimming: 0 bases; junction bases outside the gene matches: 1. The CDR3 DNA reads TGTGCCAGCAGTTCGGGACAGGCTAACTATGGCTACACCTTC. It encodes CASSSGQANYGYTF.